What follows are 26 T cell receptor beta chains derived from one specimen sequenced in a study of cytomegalovirus exposure and HLA in healthy donors. The data were produced by immunoSEQ multiplex PCR, yet TCRdb's version contains in-frame clones alone and is incomplete. The table includes approximately 150,000 clones, about 89% detected once. Sequencing was done on a sample of PBMCs. These receptors all come from a woman aged 18-35 years in good health and CMV-seropositive.

The rearrangement joins TRBV4-2 to TRBJ2-1, with 9 bases matching TRBD2. Germline V gene sequence: CDR1 LGHNA, CDR2 YNFKEQ. Trimming took 9 bases from V and 10 from J; bases not matched to a gene: 13. There are 14 residues in the CDR3. CDR3 sequence reads: CASNPGVAGDEQFF. The CDR3 bases are TGTGCCAGTAATCCCGGGGTAGCGGGAGACGAGCAGTTCTTC.

The CDR3 spells CASSFDLAGEKLFF. CDR3 coding DNA: TGTGCCAGCAGTTTTGACTTGGCCGGGGAAAAACTGTTTTTT. The chain links TRBV27 to TRBJ1-4; D unclear. Trimming removed 3 bases from V and 8 bases from J, with 13 bases in between. CDR1 is MNHEY and CDR2 is SMNVEV in the germline V gene (reference sequence). The CDR3 has 14 residues. Filled out from reference TRBV27 and TRBJ1-4, the complete variable domain reads EAQVTQNPRYLITVTGKKLTVTCSQNMNHEYMSWYRQDPGLGLRQIYYSMNVEVTDKGDVPEGYKVSRKEKRNFPLILESPSPNQTSLYFCASSFDLAGEKLFFGSGTQLSVL.

The CDR3 protein is CASSYLIAGGSYEQYF. In DNA, the CDR3 is TGTGCCAGCAGTTACTTAATAGCGGGGGGCTCCTACGAGCAGTACTTC. V is TRBV6-5 and J is TRBJ2-7; the match to TRBD2 covers 10 bases. Looked up from germline, CDR1 is MNHEY and CDR2 is SVGAGI. The CDR3 contains 16 residues. V lost 1 base and J lost 0; bases outside the gene matches: 3.

This chain joins TRBV5-1 and TRBJ1-2, with D unclear. This CDR3 region has 14 residues. The V and J ends lost 1 base and 3 bases respectively, with 10 bases between them. Germline V gene data show CDR1 as SGHRS and CDR2 as YFSETQ. The CDR3 protein is CASSLPGQDYGYTF. Written as DNA, the CDR3 is TGCGCCAGCAGCTTGCCGGGTCAAGACTATGGCTACACCTTC.

CDR3 bases: TGTGCCAGCAGAGTACGGGGGGGCGGCACAGATACGCAGTATTTT. The encoded protein is CASRVRGGGTDTQYF. The chain links TRBV2 to TRBJ2-3; TRBD2 aligns across 8 bases. CDR3 length: 15 residues. The germline V gene has CDR1 SNHLY and CDR2 FYNNEI. With 6 bases clipped from V and 1 base from J, the junction kept 6 bases outside the gene matches. Full variable domain (outside the CDR3, taken from reference TRBV2 and TRBJ2-3): EPEVTQTPSHQVTQMGQEVILRCVPISNHLYFYWYRQILGQKVEFLVSFYNNEISEKSEIFDDQFSVERPDGSNFTLKIRSTKLEDSAMYFCASRVRGGGTDTQYFGPGTRLTVL.

The chain combines TRBV4-1 with TRBJ1-1, with D possibly being TRBD1 (6 bases). Germline V gene data show CDR1 as MGHRA and CDR2 as YSYEKL. CDR3 length: 13 amino acids. V was shortened by 4 bases and J by 2 bases, with 8 bases between the two germline ends. The CDR3 here is CASSPRGNTEAFF. The CDR3 DNA follows: TGCGCCAGCAGCCCCAGGGGCAACACTGAAGCTTTCTTT.

CDR3 protein: CASSGGAVADTQYF. CDR3 sequence (DNA): TGTGCCAGTAGCGGGGGGGCCGTGGCAGATACGCAGTATTTT. The chain couples TRBV30 to TRBJ2-3, with 11 bases that match TRBD2. V was clipped by 8 bases and J by 4 bases; unmatched bases: 8. Per the germline V gene, CDR1 is GTSNPN and CDR2 is SVGIG (reference sequence). This CDR3 is 14 amino acids long.

This rearrangement joins TRBV5-1 to TRBJ2-7, with 10 bases fitting TRBD1. CDR3 size: 17 residues. With 0 bases clipped from V and 2 bases from J, the junction kept 8 bases outside the gene matches. Germline assignment: CDR1 SGHRS and CDR2 YFSETQ. The CDR3 DNA sequence: TGCGCCAGCAGCTTGGCGTCCGGGACAGGGGTTACCTACGAGCAGTACTTC. Translating gives CASSLASGTGVTYEQYF.

V is TRBV2 and J is TRBJ2-7, with TRBD2 matching over 12 bases. After removal of 5 bases from V and 3 bases from J, the junction contained 2 bases not matched to a gene. CDR3 size: 14 residues. CDR1 and CDR2 from the germline V gene are SNHLY and FYNNEI. Here the CDR3 reads CASSLAGGLYEQYF. CDR3 sequence (DNA): TGTGCCAGCAGTCTAGCGGGGGGGCTCTACGAGCAGTACTTC.

This sequence joins TRBV27 and TRBJ2-4; D gene uncertain. The V end was cut by 4 bases, the J end by 0 bases, with 7 bases between. Germline CDR1 is MNHEY and CDR2 is SMNVEV (reference sequence). The CDR3 has 14 amino acids. CDR3 loop: CASSSPLAKNIQYF. The CDR3 DNA reads as TGTGCCAGCAGTTCCCCATTAGCCAAAAACATTCAGTACTTC.

This clone is a singleton in its sample. The rearrangement links TRBV7-6 to TRBJ2-1, with D maybe TRBD2 (5 bases). The CDR3 is 18 residues long. V was pared by 7 bases and J by 0 bases, with 22 bases between. From germline, CDR1 is SGHVS and CDR2 FNYEAQ. The CDR3: CASTPTHGLGSSYNEQFF. The CDR3 region has the DNA TGTGCCAGCACCCCCACCCATGGCTTAGGGAGCTCCTACAATGAGCAGTTCTTC.

V and J are TRBV27 and TRBJ2-2; 8 bases align to TRBD1. Germline loops: CDR1 MNHEY, CDR2 SMNVEV (reference sequence). Unmatched junction bases numbered 9, after V lost 6 bases and J lost 6 bases. The CDR3 extends over 15 amino acids. The CDR3 is CASSPRTGLAGELFF. The CDR3 DNA follows: TGTGCCAGCAGCCCCCGGACAGGGCTGGCCGGGGAGCTGTTTTTT.

The chain is built from TRBV20-1 and TRBJ2-3; D is undetermined. CDR1 and CDR2 from the germline V gene are DFQATT and SNEGSKA (reference sequence). The CDR3 contains 10 residues. The ends were cut back, 5 bases at V and 3 bases at J, with 3 bases in the middle. In DNA form, the CDR3 reads TGCAGTGCTCCTACAGATACGCAGTATTTT. As protein: CSAPTDTQYF.

The chain has TRBV14 and TRBJ2-3; 10 nucleotides agree with TRBD2. Germline trimming cut 6 bases from V and 2 bases from J; bases unmatched to any gene: 5. CDR1 is SGHDN, CDR2 FVKESK, per germline. This CDR3 spans 15 amino acids. The CDR3 protein is CASSRSGGVTDTQYF. The CDR3 DNA reads as TGTGCCAGCAGTCGGAGCGGGGGGGTCACAGATACGCAGTATTTT.

In its sample, this clone was seen once. The chain links TRBV19 to TRBJ2-1; tentative D call: TRBD2 (5 bases). Trimming stripped 6 bases from V and 9 bases from J, with 15 bases between. The CDR3 contains 13 residues. From germline, CDR1 is LNHDA and CDR2 SQIVND (reference sequence). CDR3 nucleotide sequence: TGTGCCAGTAGAAACCGGGGTCGCGGTGAGCAGTTCTTC. Protein product: CASRNRGRGEQFF. The full variable domain, rest sourced from reference TRBV19 and TRBJ2-1, is DGGITQSPKYLFRKEGQNVTLSCEQNLNHDAMYWYRQDPGQGLRLIYYSQIVNDFQKGDIAEGYSVSREKKESFPLTVTSAQKNPTAFYLCASRNRGRGEQFFGPGTRLTVL.

The chain has TRBV7-9 and TRBJ2-3, with D possibly being TRBD2 (6 bases). V lost 5 bases and J 3 bases, leaving 21 bases between the germline ends. From germline, CDR1 is SEHNR and CDR2 FQNEAQ (reference sequence). CDR3 length: 17 amino acids. CDR3 sequence (DNA): TGTGCCAGCAGCGTTAGACTAGAAAGGACGGGGACAGATACGCAGTATTTT. Translating it yields CASSVRLERTGTDTQYF.

The chain carries TRBV14 and TRBJ2-7; maybe TRBD1 (6 bases). This CDR3 has 14 residues. Per the germline V gene, CDR1 is SGHDN and CDR2 is FVKESK. The V end lost 8 bases, the J end lost 0 bases, and 14 bases lay between the germline ends. CDR3 bases: TGTGCCAGCCCTCTAGGACAGAGCTCCTACGAGCAGTACTTC. Encoded protein: CASPLGQSSYEQYF.

The genes are TRBV5-6 and TRBJ2-1; 9 bases are a match to TRBD2. Germline V lookup: CDR1 SGHDT, CDR2 YYEEEE. V lost 3 bases, J lost 7 bases, and 5 bases stayed unmatched. The CDR3 runs 14 residues. The CDR3 here is CASSSGTSRNEQFF. The CDR3 DNA reads TGTGCCAGCAGCTCCGGGACTAGCAGGAATGAGCAGTTCTTC.

The rearrangement links TRBV28 to TRBJ2-7; 7 positions match TRBD2. CDR3 size: 16 residues. V dropped 2 bases and J dropped 3; count of bases not matched to a gene: 10. Per the germline V gene, CDR1 is MDHEN and CDR2 is SYDVKM. The CDR3 DNA is TGTGCCAGCAGTTTAACCTCTAGCGGACCTCACTACGAGCAGTACTTC. Translation: CASSLTSSGPHYEQYF.

The chain recombines TRBV30 with TRBJ1-2, with D tentatively TRBD1 (5 bases). V dropped 2 bases and J dropped 8 bases, with 18 bases sitting between them. Germline assignment: CDR1 GTSNPN and CDR2 SVGIG (reference sequence). The CDR3 sequence is 14 residues long. CDR3: CAWSRTTGSSGYTF. The CDR3 region has the DNA TGTGCCTGGAGTCGTACAACAGGTTCCTCGGGCTACACCTTC. The full variable domain, rest sourced from reference TRBV30 and TRBJ1-2, is SQTIHQWPATLVQPVGSPLSLECTVEGTSNPNLYWYRQAAGRGLQLLFYSVGIGQISSEVPQNLSASRPQDRQFILSSKKLLLSDSGFYLCAWSRTTGSSGYTFGSGTRLTVV.

The chain carries TRBV5-1 and TRBJ2-7, with a possible D match to TRBD1 (6 bases). The V gene lost 0 bases and the J gene lost 5 bases, with 9 bases spanning the gap. Germline assignment: CDR1 SGHRS and CDR2 YFSETQ. CDR3 length equals 13 residues. The CDR3 region has the DNA TGCGCCAGCAGCTTGGTCAGGGGAAACGAGCAGTACTTC. This translates into CASSLVRGNEQYF.

CDR3 nucleotide sequence: TGTGCCAGCAGTTACTGGGGGCAAGGCTACGAGCAGTACTTC. It codes for CASSYWGQGYEQYF. The V call is TRBV6-6, the J call TRBJ2-7; D possibly corresponds to TRBD1 (6 bases). CDR1 is MNHNY and CDR2 is SVGAGI in the germline V gene (reference sequence). The CDR3 is 14 amino acids. The V and J ends lost 1 base and 3 bases respectively, with 10 bases between them.

The chain uses TRBV27 and TRBJ2-7; the match to TRBD1 covers 9 bases. CDR3 length: 14 residues. Germline V gene lookup returns CDR1 MNHEY and CDR2 SMNVEV (reference sequence). The junction had 5 bases not matched to a gene; V was cut back by 6 bases and J by 2 bases. Written as DNA, the CDR3 is TGTGCCAGCAGAGCCGGGACAGGGCCCTACGAGCAGTACTTC. It specifies CASRAGTGPYEQYF.

This sequence joins TRBV6-1 and TRBJ1-1; 7 bases fit TRBD1. Germline lookup yields CDR1 MNHNS and CDR2 SASEGT. Trimming at V came to 4 bases and at J to 0 bases, leaving 11 bases not matched to a gene. The CDR3 spans 17 residues. CDR3 sequence (DNA): TGTGCCAGCAGTGTCTTAAGGGGGCCTAAACTGAACACTGAAGCTTTCTTT. Encoded protein: CASSVLRGPKLNTEAFF.

V and J are TRBV4-1 and TRBJ2-1; TRBD2 aligns across 9 bases. This CDR3 region has 17 residues. Looked up from germline, CDR1 is MGHRA and CDR2 is YSYEKL. J lost 4 bases, V lost 4 bases, and 11 bases had no gene match. The CDR3 DNA reads TGCGCCAGCAGCCTCCTACCCCGAGCGGGGGGTTACAATGAGCAGTTCTTC. Encoded protein: CASSLLPRAGGYNEQFF.

This CDR3 reads CASSPGAEKETQYF. Here the CDR3 DNA reads TGTGCCAGCTCACCTGGGGCAGAAAAAGAGACCCAGTACTTC. The chain couples TRBV18 to TRBJ2-5; a possible D gene is TRBD1 (5 bases). CDR3 size: 14 residues. Germline V CDR1 and CDR2: KGHSH, LQKENI. V was pared by 3 bases and J by 3 bases, with 11 bases between.